This TCR beta chain was obtained from a study of identical twins' blood T cells. Trimming shortened V by 2 bases and J by 5 bases, and 13 bases separated the two germline ends. CDR1 and CDR2 from the germline V gene are MNHNS and SASEGT. The CDR3 totals 15 residues. TCRdb re-derived calls from the 5' RACE reads in MiXCR, one entry per CDR3 protein. The table includes about 370,000 distinct CDR3 sequences, roughly 27% detected once. Turning to this clonotype: Its specificity is unknown.

Study-level findings and limits: Shared CDR3 clonotype counts tracked mainly the product of cloneset sizes. Environmental influences on twin similarity could not be excluded.

Reared together, all three twin pairs probably met the same infectious agents and vaccines. The chain carries TRBV6-1 and TRBJ1-5; perhaps TRBD1 as D (5 bases). This receptor was identified in a woman aged 18 to 50 in good health. Material for sequencing was PBMCs. The CDR3 DNA reads TGTGCCAGCAGTGAAATAGGAGGGGCTCATCAGCCCCAGCATTTT. Translation gives CASSEIGGAHQPQHF.